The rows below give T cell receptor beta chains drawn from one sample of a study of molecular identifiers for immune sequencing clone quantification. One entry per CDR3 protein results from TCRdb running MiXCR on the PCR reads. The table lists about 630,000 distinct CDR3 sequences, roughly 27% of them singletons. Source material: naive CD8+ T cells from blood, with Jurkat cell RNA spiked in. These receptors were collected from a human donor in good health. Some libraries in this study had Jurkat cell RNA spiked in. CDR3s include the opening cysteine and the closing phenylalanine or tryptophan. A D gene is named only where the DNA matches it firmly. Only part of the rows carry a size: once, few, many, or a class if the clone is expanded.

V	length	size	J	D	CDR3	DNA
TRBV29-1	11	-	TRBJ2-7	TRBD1	CSVTDRDEQYF	TGCAGCGTGACGGACAGGGACGAGCAGTACTTC
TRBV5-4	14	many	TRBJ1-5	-	CASGSWGRNQPQHF	TGTGCCAGCGGTTCATGGGGGAGAAATCAGCCCCAGCATTTT
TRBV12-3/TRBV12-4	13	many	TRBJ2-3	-	CASSEGGPDTQYF	TGTGCCAGCTCTGAGGGGGGGCCAGATACGCAGTATTTT
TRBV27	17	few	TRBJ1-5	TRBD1	CASSFRGGPYSNQPQHF	TGTGCCAGCAGTTTCAGGGGGGGACCCTATAGCAATCAGCCCCAGCATTTT
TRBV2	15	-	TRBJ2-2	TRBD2	CASSPGTSGTGELFF	TGTGCCAGCAGCCCCGGGACTAGCGGCACCGGGGAGCTGTTTTTT
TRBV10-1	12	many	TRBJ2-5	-	CASMSPRETQYF	TGCGCCAGCATGAGTCCCAGAGAGACCCAGTACTTC
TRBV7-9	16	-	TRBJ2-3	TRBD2	CASSSLSGGDAGTQYF	TGTGCCAGCAGTTCCCTTAGCGGGGGGGACGCCGGTACGCAGTATTTT
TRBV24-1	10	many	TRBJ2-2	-	CATKTGELFF	TGTGCCACCAAGACCGGGGAGCTGTTTTTT
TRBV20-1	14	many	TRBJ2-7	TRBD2	CSAAGTSGRAEQYF	TGCAGTGCTGCCGGGACTAGCGGGAGGGCCGAGCAGTACTTC
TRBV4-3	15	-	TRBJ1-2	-	CASSQEAGQNYGYTF	TGCGCCAGCAGCCAAGAGGCAGGGCAGAACTATGGCTACACCTTC
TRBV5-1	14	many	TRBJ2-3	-	CASTTWGAPDTQYF	TGCGCCAGCACCACTTGGGGCGCCCCAGATACGCAGTATTTT
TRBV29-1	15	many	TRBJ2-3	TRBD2	CSGSYTGGEFDTQYF	TGCAGCGGATCGTACACGGGGGGGGAGTTTGATACGCAGTATTTT
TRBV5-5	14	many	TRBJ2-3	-	CASSRSKGPDTQYF	TGTGCCAGCAGCCGTAGTAAGGGTCCAGATACGCAGTATTTT
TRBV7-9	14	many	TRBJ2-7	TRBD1	CASSLPGQNYEQYF	TGTGCCAGCAGCTTACCGGGACAGAACTACGAGCAGTACTTC
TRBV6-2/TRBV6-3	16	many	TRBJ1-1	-	CASRTDGISGNTEAFF	TGTGCCAGCAGAACGGACGGTATATCCGGGAACACTGAAGCTTTCTTT
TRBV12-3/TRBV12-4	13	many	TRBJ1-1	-	CASSPGLNTEAFF	TGTGCCAGCAGCCCTGGTTTGAACACTGAAGCTTTCTTT
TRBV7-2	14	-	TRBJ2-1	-	CASSLRQGRDEQFF	TGTGCCAGCAGCTTGAGACAGGGGAGGGATGAGCAGTTCTTC
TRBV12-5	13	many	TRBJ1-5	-	CASGFNLGQPQHF	TGTGCTAGTGGTTTCAACCTAGGTCAGCCCCAGCATTTT